Here is one T cell receptor (beta chain) with its context. The target antigen is unknown. This sample was included in a study of T-cell reconstitution after alpha-beta-depleted transplantation in children. Between the trimmed V and J ends, which lost 4 bases and 5 bases, there was a span of 5 bases. This CDR3 comprises 10 residues. CDR1 is DFQATT and CDR2 is SNEGSKA in the germline V gene (reference sequence). Unique molecular identifiers were built into the TCRbeta library. TCRdb used MiXCR to reprocess the PCR reads, holding one entry per CDR3 protein. Among about 440,000 distinct CDR3 sequences listed, over 40% were seen once. Notes on the study in general: Recipient T cells and thymic progenitors that survived were the source of the high TCRbeta diversity seen at day 60 in some patients. Where alpha-beta T cells came from about two months after transplant was reportedly several hundred expanded graft clones. T-cell counts and diversity were attributed mostly to newly produced T cells one year after transplant.

The TCR comes from a girl aged 2 to 10 with aplastic anemia, due to receive a stem cell transplant. The chain combines TRBV20-1 with TRBJ1-2, with D uncertain. Sample: PBMCs, taken before TCRalphabeta/CD19-depleted stem cell transplant. CDR3 in amino acids: CSATGYGYTF. The CDR3 DNA is TGCAGTGCTACAGGTTATGGCTACACCTTC.